The 22 T cell receptor beta chains below all came from one sample that was sequenced in a study of shared clonotypes between healthy human individuals. Only CD45RO-negative cells positively selected for CCR7 counted as naive CD8 cells, so terminally differentiated effector memory CD45RA+ cells were excluded. The protocol was immunoSEQ multiplex PCR, while the TCRdb copy is restricted to in-frame clones and leaves out a portion. Among millions of clones listed, about 95% were seen once. Sequencing was carried out using naive CD8+ T cells sorted from blood. Receptors were obtained from a man aged 18 to 29 in good health.

The chain couples TRBV7-9 to TRBJ2-3, with 10 bases identical to TRBD2. Germline V gene lookup returns CDR1 SEHNR and CDR2 FQNEAQ (reference sequence). CDR3 length equals 16 residues. Trimming removed 6 bases from V and 2 bases from J; junction bases left unmatched: 8. CDR3 nucleotides: TGTGCCAGCAGTCTTGGACTAGCGGACCTCACAGATACGCAGTATTTT. It codes for CASSLGLADLTDTQYF.

The chain is built from TRBV5-1 and TRBJ2-7; D is unclear. Germline-derived CDR1 and CDR2 are SGHRS and YFSETQ. The V end lost 0 bases, the J end lost 1 base, and 8 bases lay between the germline ends. This CDR3 contains 14 residues. The CDR3 nucleotides are TGCGCCAGCAGCTTGGCCGACAAATCCTACGAGCAGTACTTC. Translating gives CASSLADKSYEQYF.

The genes are TRBV4-1 and TRBJ2-7; 7 positions match TRBD1. The V segment lost 2 bases and the J segment 2 bases; nucleotides outside the gene matches: 3. CDR3 length equals 14 residues. Per germline, CDR1 MGHRA and CDR2 YSYEKL. CDR3 amino acids: CASSQHGTAYEQYF. The CDR3 DNA follows: TGCGCCAGCAGCCAACACGGGACAGCCTACGAGCAGTACTTC.

The gene calls are TRBV11-2 and TRBJ2-1, with 8 bases identical to TRBD2. CDR3 length: 15 residues. V trimming: 1 base; J trimming: 7 bases; junction bases outside the gene matches: 6. Germline V gene sequence: CDR1 SGHAT, CDR2 FQNNGV. In nucleotides, the CDR3 is TGTGCCAGCAGCTTAGTGGCGGGAGGCAATAATGAGCAGTTCTTC. The encoded protein is CASSLVAGGNNEQFF.

The chain joins TRBV5-1 to TRBJ2-7; no clear D gene. The CDR3 runs to 13 residues. Germline V CDR1 and CDR2: SGHRS, YFSETQ. Trimming removed 4 bases at V and 4 bases at J, with 12 bases between. As DNA, the CDR3 is TGCGCCAGCAGCGAAGGGTTTGGATACGAGCAGTACTTC. This gives the protein CASSEGFGYEQYF.

V and J are TRBV7-6 and TRBJ2-3; 7 bases line up with TRBD2. This CDR3 is built from 17 residues. J was trimmed by 3 bases and V by 5 bases; bases with no gene match: 14. Germline V CDR1 and CDR2: SGHVS, FNYEAQ. The CDR3 bases are TGTGCCAGCAGCACCGACGGGTCGGGAGGTAGGACAGATACGCAGTATTTT. Translated, it gives CASSTDGSGGRTDTQYF.

This chain joins TRBV11-2 and TRBJ1-1; 7 nucleotides align to TRBD1. The CDR3 has 19 amino acids. CDR1 is SGHAT and CDR2 is FQNNGV in the germline V gene. V trimming: 0 bases; J trimming: 0 bases; junction bases outside the gene matches: 13. CDR3 nucleotides: TGTGCCAGCAGCTTAGATCTATTAAGAGACAGGGATATGAACACTGAAGCTTTCTTT. Translating it yields CASSLDLLRDRDMNTEAFF.

The chain combines TRBV9 with TRBJ1-3; D not resolved. The CDR3 runs to 15 residues. V gave up 3 bases and J gave up 3 bases, with 13 bases separating them. Germline V gene sequence: CDR1 SGDLS, CDR2 YYNGEE. CDR3 bases: TGTGCCAGCAGCGGCGAGGAGGGCGTTGGAAACACCATATATTTT. It is translated as CASSGEEGVGNTIYF.

V gene TRBV14 combines with J gene TRBJ1-1, with 9 bases fitting TRBD1. This CDR3 contains 15 residues. Germline lookup yields CDR1 SGHDN and CDR2 FVKESK. V lost 8 bases to trimming and J lost 4 bases; unmatched junction nucleotides: 11. The DNA for the CDR3 is TGTGCCAGCTGGGGGGGGACAGGGATACGCACTGAAGCTTTCTTT. Translated, it gives CASWGGTGIRTEAFF.

The genes are TRBV19 and TRBJ1-6, with unresolved D. CDR1 and CDR2 from the germline V gene are LNHDA and SQIVND (reference sequence). The V end lost 3 bases, the J end lost 9 bases, and 12 bases lay between the germline ends. This CDR3 is built from 14 residues. This CDR3 is CASSITSVGSPLHF. Written as DNA, the CDR3 is TGTGCCAGTAGTATCACCTCTGTGGGTTCACCCCTCCACTTT.

The V and J genes are TRBV10-2 and TRBJ2-3; TRBD2 agrees at 10 bases. In germline, CDR1 is WSHSY, CDR2 SAAADI. The CDR3 loop spans 16 amino acids. Germline trimming cut 0 bases from V and 5 bases from J; bases unmatched to any gene: 5. The CDR3: CASSESLAGEVDTQYF. CDR3 nucleotides: TGCGCCAGCAGTGAGTCGCTAGCGGGAGAGGTAGATACGCAGTATTTT.

V usage is TRBV4-2 and J usage is TRBJ1-1, with D possibly TRBD1 on 5 matching bases. The germline V gene encodes CDR1 LGHNA and CDR2 YNFKEQ. V lost 6 bases and J lost 4, with 15 bases in between. The CDR3 covers 14 residues. CDR3 protein: CASSTPGGSTEAFF. In nucleotides, the CDR3 is TGTGCCAGCAGTACCCCCGGGGGGAGCACTGAAGCTTTCTTT.

The gene calls are TRBV6-1 and TRBJ2-7, with 12 bases that match TRBD2. V lost 3 bases, J lost 5 bases, and 8 bases stayed unmatched. Germline-derived CDR1 and CDR2 are MNHNS and SASEGT. The CDR3 consists of 16 residues. The CDR3 reads CASSDKTSGRADEQYF. The CDR3 region has the DNA TGTGCCAGCAGTGATAAGACTAGCGGGAGAGCTGACGAGCAGTACTTC.

With regard to this clone: At one end the junction does not follow the germline gene, possibly because of a read error. The gene calls are TRBV9 and TRBJ1-2, with D perhaps TRBD1 (6 bases). The CDR3 is 14 amino acids. Per the germline V gene, CDR1 is SGDLS and CDR2 is YYNGEE. This CDR3 is CASSVGTANCGYTF. The CDR3 nucleotides are TGTGCCAGCAGCGTAGGGACAGCGAACTGTGGCTACACCTTC. Filled out from reference TRBV9 and TRBJ1-2, the complete variable domain reads DSGVTQTPKHLITATGQRVTLRCSPRSGDLSVYWYQQSLDQGLQFLIQYYNGEERAKGNILERFSAQQFPDLHSELNLSSLELGDSALYFCASSVGTANCGYTFGSGTRLTVV.

With respect to this clone: This sample includes further DNA sequences coding for the same CDR3. J is TRBJ2-7 and V is TRBV19; possibly TRBD1 for D (6 bases). From germline, CDR1 is LNHDA and CDR2 SQIVND (reference sequence). The CDR3 loop spans 14 amino acids. With 2 bases removed from V and 2 bases from J, the gap between germline ends came to 10 bases. The CDR3, as DNA: TGTGCCAGTAGTATATTAGGGGGAACCTACGAGCAGTACTTC. Translation: CASSILGGTYEQYF.

The chain couples TRBV9 to TRBJ1-1, with D possibly matching TRBD1 (6 bases). In germline, CDR1 is SGDLS, CDR2 YYNGEE. The CDR3 contains 13 residues. Trimming pared 0 bases from V and 7 bases from J, leaving 10 bases between. The CDR3 loop reads CASSVVGANEAFF. The CDR3 nucleotides are TGTGCCAGCAGCGTAGTGGGGGCAAATGAAGCTTTCTTT.

This clone appeared once. The J gene is TRBJ2-7, the V gene TRBV10-3, with a possible D match to TRBD1 (5 bases). This CDR3 is built from 14 residues. Germline assignment: CDR1 ENHRY and CDR2 SYGVKD. Deletions cut 11 bases from V and 0 bases from J, with 17 bases between. The CDR3 DNA is TGTGCCGTCACGGACCAGGGTAACTCCTACGAGCAGTACTTC. The encoded protein is CAVTDQGNSYEQYF.

The J gene is TRBJ2-7, the V gene TRBV7-6; 7 bases match TRBD1. Trimming cost V 5 bases and J 2 bases; bases outside gene matches: 6. Germline V gene data show CDR1 as SGHVS and CDR2 as FNYEAQ. The CDR3 sequence is 14 residues long. This CDR3 is CASSPAGTAYEQYF. The DNA for the CDR3 is TGTGCCAGCAGCCCCGCCGGGACAGCCTACGAGCAGTACTTC.

The chain couples TRBV5-1 to TRBJ2-3; no clear D gene. The CDR3 spans 14 residues. V was trimmed by 8 bases and J by 0 bases, leaving 13 bases between them. Germline CDR1 SGHRS, CDR2 YFSETQ. CDR3 coding DNA: TGCGCCAGACCGGGCAGCGATAGCACAGATACGCAGTATTTT. This encodes CARPGSDSTDTQYF. The full variable domain, with the rest looked up from reference TRBV5-1 and TRBJ2-3, is KAGVTQTPRYLIKTRGQQVTLSCSPISGHRSVSWYQQTPGQGLQFLFEYFSETQRNKGNFPGRFSGRQFSNSRSEMNVSTLELGDSALYLCARPGSDSTDTQYFGPGTRLTVL.

This clone has a handful of counts. This chain joins TRBV6-6 and TRBJ1-2; the match to TRBD1 covers 8 bases. The junction had 3 bases not matched to a gene; V was cut back by 5 bases and J by 7 bases. The germline gives CDR1 MNHNY, CDR2 SVGAGI (reference sequence). CDR3 length equals 12 residues. The CDR3, as DNA: TGTGCCAGCAGTAACGGACAGGGTGGCTACACCTTC. Protein sequence: CASSNGQGGYTF.

V is TRBV14 and J is TRBJ1-4; D gene ambiguous. The CDR3 is 13 amino acids. CDR1 is SGHDN and CDR2 is FVKESK in the germline V gene. V gave up 4 bases and J gave up 7 bases, with 10 bases separating them. CDR3 in amino acids: CASSRVNGEKLFF. The CDR3 DNA reads TGTGCCAGCAGCCGAGTAAATGGTGAAAAACTGTTTTTT.

The V gene is TRBV6-5, the J gene TRBJ1-3; TRBD1 might be the D (6 bases). Germline lookup yields CDR1 MNHEY and CDR2 SVGAGI. This CDR3 has 16 amino acids. Trimming pared 1 base from V and 3 bases from J, leaving 13 bases between. The CDR3 nucleotides are TGTGCCAGCAGTTACTATGCAGGGGCGGATGGAAACACCATATATTTT. This encodes CASSYYAGADGNTIYF.